This T cell receptor beta chain is drawn from a study of regulatory T cells in long-lasting Graves disease. Investigators prepared the TCR beta libraries by applying iRepertoire HTBI primers and Arm-PCR of CDR3 regions. Each CDR3 protein gets one entry after TCRdb re-called the multiplex PCR reads with MiXCR. The data show over 500,000 distinct CDR3 sequences, under 20% seen once. Germline V gene lookup returns CDR1 LNHDA and CDR2 SQIVND (reference sequence). CDR3 length equals 15 residues. With 6 bases clipped from V and 4 bases from J, the junction kept 5 bases outside the gene matches. Time point given: newly diagnosed GD, antithyroid drugs for less than 3 months. Scientists built the TCR library using RNA that was extracted from PBMCs. A further study also used this sample, focusing on T cells in Graves' hyperthyroidism and ophthalmopathy.

The chain is built from TRBV19 and TRBJ2-1; 11 bases agree with TRBD2. This sequence originates from a woman in her twenties or thirties with Graves disease. This material consisted of peripheral blood mononuclear cells (PBMCs), taken at new diagnosis, from a patient treated with antithyroid drugs. CDR3 loop: CASRTSGASYNEQFF. For the CDR3, the DNA is TGTGCCAGTAGGACTAGCGGGGCCTCTTACAATGAGCAGTTCTTC.